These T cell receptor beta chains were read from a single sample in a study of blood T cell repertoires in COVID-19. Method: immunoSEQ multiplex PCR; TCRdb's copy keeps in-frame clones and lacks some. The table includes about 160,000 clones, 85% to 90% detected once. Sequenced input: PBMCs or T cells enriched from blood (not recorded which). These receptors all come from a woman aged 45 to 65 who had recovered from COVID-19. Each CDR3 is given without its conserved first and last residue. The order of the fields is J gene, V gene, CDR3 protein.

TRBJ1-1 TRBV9 ASSVGGQLTEAF
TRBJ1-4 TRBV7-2 ASGRGQGDEKLF
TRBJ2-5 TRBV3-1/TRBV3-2 ASSHGGRMETQY
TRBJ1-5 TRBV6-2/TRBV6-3 ASSTRPGQGNQPQH
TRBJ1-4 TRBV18 ASSPGQEGSEKLF
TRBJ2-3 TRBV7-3 ASSTSTDTQY
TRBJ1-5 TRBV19 ASNFQRTGAQPQH
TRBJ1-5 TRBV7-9 ASSSELNQPQH
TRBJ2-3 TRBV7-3 ASSFGGRVTDTQY
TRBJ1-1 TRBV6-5 ASSYSLTGFSTEAF
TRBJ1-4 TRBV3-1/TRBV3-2 ASSQVRGANEKLF
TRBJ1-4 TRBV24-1 ATSKTGSLGELF
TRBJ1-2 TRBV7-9 ASSLTGAQVGYT
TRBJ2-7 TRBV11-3 ASGAGDEQY
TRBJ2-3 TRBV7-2 ASSLALPGTDTQY
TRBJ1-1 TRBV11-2 ASSLVGSIGAEAF
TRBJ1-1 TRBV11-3 ASSFRTGNAEAF
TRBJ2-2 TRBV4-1 ASRSAARVTGELF
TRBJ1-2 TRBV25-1 ASSESTGVDYGYT
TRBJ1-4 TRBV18 ASSPPQEEKLF
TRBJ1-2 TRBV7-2 ASSTQMGQGLGGYT
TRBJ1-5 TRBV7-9 ASSPGHDSNQPQH
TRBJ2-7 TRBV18 ASSPEVFAENYEQY
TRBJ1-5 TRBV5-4 ASSLAGAINQPQH
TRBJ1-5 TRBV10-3 AISEGGATYQPQH
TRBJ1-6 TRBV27 ASRGGGTLYNSPLH
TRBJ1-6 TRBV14 ASSQPPSPLH
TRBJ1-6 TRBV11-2 ASSPQRNSPLH
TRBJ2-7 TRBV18 ASSPPQGWNEQY
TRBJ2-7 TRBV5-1 ASSSGRGTGVNEQY
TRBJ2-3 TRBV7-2 ASSLGAGGPTDTQY
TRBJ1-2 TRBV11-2 ASSLGLHSGGYT
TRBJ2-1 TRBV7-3 ASSLNLGGYNEQF
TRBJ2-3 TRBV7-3 ASSLQAVSGGSDTQY
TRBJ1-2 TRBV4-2 ASSQEGVISDRTGYT
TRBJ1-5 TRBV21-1 ASSLGGGNSNQPQH
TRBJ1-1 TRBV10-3 AIGTGGENTEAF
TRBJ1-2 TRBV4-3 ASSQDRGHYYGYT
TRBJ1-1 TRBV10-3 AISESGDEAF
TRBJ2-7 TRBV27 ASSLEVGRTYEQY
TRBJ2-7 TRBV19 ASSPGHPYEQY
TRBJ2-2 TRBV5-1 ASSLVQSNTGELF
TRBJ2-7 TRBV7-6 ASSLRGSDRGGEQY
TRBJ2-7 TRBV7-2 ASSYDRVYEQY
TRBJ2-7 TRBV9 ASSVRPGQGNEQY
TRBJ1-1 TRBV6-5 ASSHSGQGGTEAF
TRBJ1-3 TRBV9 ASSEAGTDYRNTIY
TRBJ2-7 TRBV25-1 ASSDVDNYEQY
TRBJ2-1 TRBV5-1 ASSPGVQGGLNEQF
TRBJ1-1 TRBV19 ASSVSRNTEAF
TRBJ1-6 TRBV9 ASSSERTYNSPLH
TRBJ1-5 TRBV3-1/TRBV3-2 ASSQETGLSQPQH
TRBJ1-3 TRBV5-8 ASSLSGNTIY
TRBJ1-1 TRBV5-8 ASSPRQTMNTEAF
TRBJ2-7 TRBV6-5 ASSYGTRAYEQY